Following are 7 T cell receptor beta chains from one sample sequenced in a study of low-dose radiotherapy and immunotherapy resistance in tumors. Regarding time point: after trial treatment. Documented treatment: LDRT plus nivolumab, ipilimumab, low-dose cyclophosphamide and aspirin (RACIN trial). First-strand cDNA relied on TRAV- and TRBV-specific primers spanning alpha and beta chains. It was with a constant-region primer and a V-primer adapter that TCRs were amplified over around 18 PCR cycles. TCRdb processed the reads anew with MiXCR; each CDR3 protein has one entry. The sample has roughly 100,000 distinct CDR3 sequences; less than 25% are singletons. This specimen was PBMCs, taken after low-dose radiotherapy plus immunotherapy. The receptors derive from a male donor with prostate cancer.

The DNA for the CDR3 is TGTGCCAGCAGTACCCCGACTACAGGGGGAACAGATACGCAGTATTTT. It codes for CASSTPTTGGTDTQYF. The V and J genes are TRBV27 and TRBJ2-3; 8 bases map to TRBD1. The trim removed 5 bases at V and 3 bases at J, leaving 10 bases unmatched. CDR3 length: 16 amino acids. Germline values: CDR1 MNHEY, CDR2 SMNVEV (reference sequence).

This clonotype was counted many times. The gene calls are TRBV6-2 or TRBV6-3 and TRBJ1-2; TRBD1 aligns across 11 bases. The CDR3 extends over 13 amino acids. Germline V lookup: CDR1 MNHEY, CDR2 SVGEGT. Losses at the gene ends were 5 bases for V and 8 bases for J; bases not matched to a gene: 4. The CDR3: CASSRGTGGGYTF. The DNA for the CDR3 is TGTGCCAGCAGTCGCGGGACAGGGGGAGGCTACACCTTC.

This clonotype was counted many times. The V call is TRBV29-1, the J call TRBJ2-3, with 9 bases lining up with TRBD1. Germline V gene sequence: CDR1 SQVTM, CDR2 ANQGSEA. The J segment lost 5 bases and the V segment lost 2 bases, leaving 5 bases of the junction unmatched. This CDR3 has 14 residues. Here the CDR3 DNA reads TGCAGCGTTGAAAACAGGGGGCAAGTAGATACGCAGTATTTT. As protein: CSVENRGQVDTQYF.

This clonotype was counted at least ten times. V usage is TRBV7-9 and J usage is TRBJ1-3; D not certain. Germline CDR1 and CDR2: SEHNR and FQNEAQ (reference sequence). Trimming cost V 5 bases and J 0 bases, with 11 bases left between them. This CDR3 is built from 15 residues. The CDR3 bases are TGTGCCAGCAGCGCCACGCAGAGCTCTGGAAACACCATATATTTT. Protein: CASSATQSSGNTIYF.

Comments on this clonotype: This likely came from a read error, as a far larger clone is one base away. The rearrangement joins TRBV2 to TRBJ2-2; D is uncertain. Between the trimmed V and J ends, which lost 8 bases and 2 bases, there was a span of 15 bases. This CDR3 comprises 15 residues. In germline, CDR1 is SNHLY, CDR2 FYNNEI. This chain's CDR3 is CASGPDAANTGELFF. CDR3 bases: TGTGCCAGCGGCCCAGACGCAGCCAACACCGGGGAGCTGTTTTTT.

This clonotype was recorded at least ten times. The V and J genes are TRBV7-2 and TRBJ2-7; D perhaps matches TRBD1 (6 bases). The V and J ends lost 1 base and 0 bases respectively, with 19 bases between them. In germline, CDR1 is SGHTA, CDR2 FQGNSA. This CDR3 is 18 amino acids long. CDR3 amino acids: CASSLGSGGRTVSYEQYF. The CDR3 DNA follows: TGTGCCAGCAGCTTAGGGTCGGGCGGTCGGACAGTCTCCTACGAGCAGTACTTC.

There are many counts of this clonotype. The chain is built from TRBV19 and TRBJ2-7; no definite D call. V dropped 5 bases and J dropped 0 bases, with 11 bases sitting between them. The CDR3 runs 14 residues. CDR1 is LNHDA and CDR2 is SQIVND in the germline V gene (reference sequence). The DNA of the CDR3 is TGTGCCAGTAGTTCGGACGGGCTCTCCTACGAGCAGTACTTC. Translation: CASSSDGLSYEQYF.